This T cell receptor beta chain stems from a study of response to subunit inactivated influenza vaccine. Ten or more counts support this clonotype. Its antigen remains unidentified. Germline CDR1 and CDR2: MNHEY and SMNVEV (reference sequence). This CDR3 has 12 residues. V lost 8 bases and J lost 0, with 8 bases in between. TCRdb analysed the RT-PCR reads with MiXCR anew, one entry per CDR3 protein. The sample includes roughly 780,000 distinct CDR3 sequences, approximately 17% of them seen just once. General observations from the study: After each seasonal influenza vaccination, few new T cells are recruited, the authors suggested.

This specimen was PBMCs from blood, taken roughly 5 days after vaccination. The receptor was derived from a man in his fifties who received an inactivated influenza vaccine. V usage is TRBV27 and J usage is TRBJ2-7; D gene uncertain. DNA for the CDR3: TGTGCCAGCCGCCGCAGCTCCTACGAGCAGTACTTC. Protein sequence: CASRRSSYEQYF.